The 24 T cell receptor beta chains in this list originate from one sample, sequenced in a study of T-cell reconstitution after alpha-beta-depleted transplantation in children. Construction of the TCRbeta library involved unique molecular identifiers. TCRdb reprocessed the PCR reads with MiXCR, giving one entry per CDR3 protein. This repertoire shows 350,000 to 450,000 distinct CDR3 sequences, around 20% found once; its top ten account for around 3.9%. The sequencing here drew on PBMCs from the stem cell graft donor, taken from the stem cell graft. Receptors originate from a human donor who donated a stem cell graft to a child with acute myeloid leukemia.

This chain joins TRBV24-1 and TRBJ1-2; D gene unclear. The CDR3 runs 12 residues. V lost 4 bases, J lost 5 bases, and 7 bases lay in between. In germline, CDR1 is KGHDR, CDR2 SFDVKD. Here the CDR3 reads CATSDHTYGYTF. Written as DNA, the CDR3 is TGTGCCACCAGTGACCATACTTATGGCTACACCTTC.

The chain employs TRBV29-1 and TRBJ2-5; weak D call: TRBD2 (6 bases). The CDR3 extends over 14 amino acids. Germline V gene lookup returns CDR1 SQVTM and CDR2 ANQGSEA. The V gene lost 7 bases and the J gene lost 1 base, with 16 bases spanning the gap. The CDR3 is CSATNAGTQETQYF. CDR3 sequence (DNA): TGCAGCGCCACCAACGCGGGGACCCAAGAGACCCAGTACTTC.

This clonotype came up a few times. The chain recombines TRBV29-1 with TRBJ2-5; 8 nucleotides align to TRBD1. The CDR3 consists of 15 residues. Trimming took 7 bases from V and 4 from J; bases not matched to a gene: 14. The germline V gene encodes CDR1 SQVTM and CDR2 ANQGSEA. CDR3 region: CSADPRGLVGETQYF. For the CDR3, the DNA is TGCAGCGCTGATCCCAGGGGGCTCGTCGGAGAGACCCAGTACTTC.

This clonotype was recorded many times. The chain uses TRBV12-3 or TRBV12-4 and TRBJ1-2, with D possibly TRBD1 on 5 matching bases. This CDR3 contains 12 residues. V lost 2 bases and J lost 8, with 9 bases in between. CDR3 protein: CASSLQGEGYTF. In DNA form, the CDR3 reads TGTGCCAGCAGTTTACAGGGTGAGGGCTACACCTTC.

The genes are TRBV7-2 and TRBJ2-7, with D possibly matching TRBD1 (6 bases). CDR1 SGHTA and CDR2 FQGNSA come from the germline V gene. The ends were cut back, 4 bases at V and 0 bases at J, with 16 bases in the middle. The CDR3 length is 16 residues. This CDR3 reads CASSYDLRGPSYEQYF. The CDR3 coding sequence is TGTGCCAGCAGCTATGATCTCAGGGGTCCCTCCTACGAGCAGTACTTC.

The CDR3 DNA sequence: TGTGCCAGCGGGCGGGCAGGAGAAAACATTCAGTACTTC. Its protein is CASGRAGENIQYF. The V gene is TRBV27, the J gene TRBJ2-4, with D tentatively TRBD2 (5 bases). Trimming pared 8 bases from V and 5 bases from J, leaving 13 bases between. Germline loops: CDR1 MNHEY, CDR2 SMNVEV (reference sequence). The length of the CDR3 is 13 residues.

V usage is TRBV20-1 and J usage is TRBJ1-5; D may be TRBD1 (6 bases). The V end lost 5 bases, the J end lost 5 bases, and 13 bases lay between the germline ends. The CDR3 has 13 amino acids. The V gene's germline CDR1 is DFQATT and CDR2 SNEGSKA (reference sequence). In nucleotides, the CDR3 is TGCAGTGCTCTGAGACAGGAGGATCAGCCCCAGCATTTT. Its translation: CSALRQEDQPQHF.

This clonotype was counted ten times or more. The chain links TRBV29-1 to TRBJ2-7; D tentatively reads TRBD1 or TRBD2 (6 bases each). CDR3 size: 14 residues. Per the germline V gene, CDR1 is SQVTM and CDR2 is ANQGSEA. V gave up 2 bases and J gave up 5 bases, with 16 bases separating them. The CDR3 sequence: CSVELAGHPDEQYF. In DNA form, the CDR3 reads TGCAGCGTTGAACTGGCGGGACACCCCGACGAGCAGTACTTC.

The chain recombines TRBV28 with TRBJ2-2; the D gene could be TRBD1 or TRBD2 (5 bases each). Trimming stripped 3 bases from V and 2 bases from J, with 13 bases between. Germline V gene data show CDR1 as MDHEN and CDR2 as SYDVKM. The CDR3 runs 16 residues. CDR3: CASSFRGVLNTGELFF. DNA for the CDR3: TGTGCCAGCAGTTTTCGAGGGGTGCTTAACACCGGGGAGCTGTTTTTT.

This clonotype was counted many times. The J gene is TRBJ2-1, the V gene TRBV6-2 or TRBV6-3; no clear D. Deletions cut 4 bases from V and 8 bases from J, with 9 bases between. The germline V gene has CDR1 MNHEY and CDR2 SVGEGT. The CDR3 has 12 residues. CDR3 amino acids: CASSSRPDEQFF. The DNA for the CDR3 is TGTGCCAGCAGTTCCCGCCCCGATGAGCAGTTCTTC.

The chain employs TRBV29-1 and TRBJ2-1; 8 positions match TRBD2. Trimming took 5 bases from V and 2 from J; bases not matched to a gene: 5. This CDR3 spans 14 amino acids. Per germline, CDR1 SQVTM and CDR2 ANQGSEA. CDR3 DNA sequence: TGCAGCGTTCGCGGGAGGATCGCCTACAATGAGCAGTTCTTC. Amino acid sequence: CSVRGRIAYNEQFF.

This clonotype was detected many times. This chain uses TRBV20-1 with TRBJ1-1, with D maybe TRBD1 (5 bases). Germline V lookup: CDR1 DFQATT, CDR2 SNEGSKA (reference sequence). Trimming removed 3 bases from V and 0 bases from J, with 11 bases in between. There are 14 residues in the CDR3. CDR3 protein: CSARGPHLNTEAFF. The CDR3 bases are TGCAGTGCTAGGGGGCCGCACCTGAACACTGAAGCTTTCTTT.

This clonotype has just a few counts. The genes are TRBV28 and TRBJ2-5; D not resolved. Trimming took off 6 bases at V and 1 base at J, with 9 bases between the two ends. This CDR3 spans 13 amino acids. The germline gives CDR1 MDHEN, CDR2 SYDVKM. DNA for the CDR3: TGTGCCAGCAGCCGGGTCCCCCAAGAGACCCAGTACTTC. Translation gives CASSRVPQETQYF.

J is TRBJ2-2 and V is TRBV4-2; a weak D match, TRBD2 (7 bases). CDR3 length: 15 residues. The germline V gene has CDR1 LGHNA and CDR2 YNFKEQ. The V end lost 5 bases, the J end lost 6 bases, and 16 bases lay between the germline ends. The CDR3 loop reads CASSKKGGSAGELFF. The CDR3, as DNA: TGTGCCAGCAGCAAGAAGGGGGGGAGCGCCGGGGAGCTGTTTTTT.

This clonotype has only a few counts. This sequence joins TRBV29-1 and TRBJ2-1; the match to TRBD2 covers 13 bases. Germline CDR1 reads SQVTM; CDR2 reads ANQGSEA. This CDR3 region has 16 residues. The V gene end was trimmed by 5 bases and the J gene end by 5 bases; junction bases not matched to a gene: 9. For the CDR3, the DNA is TGCAGCGTTTCCCGGGGACTAGCGGGGAATGACAATGAGCAGTTCTTC. Amino acids: CSVSRGLAGNDNEQFF.

Many counts were recorded for this clonotype. The V and J genes are TRBV12-3 or TRBV12-4 and TRBJ2-1; a weak D match, TRBD2 (6 bases). The V gene lost 8 bases and the J gene lost 4 bases, with 18 bases spanning the gap. The CDR3 loop spans 15 amino acids. The CDR3 region has the DNA TGTGCCAGCTTCCCTTTGCGGGGCGATTACAATGAGCAGTTCTTC. Its translation is CASFPLRGDYNEQFF.

This clonotype was observed at least ten times. The CDR3 coding sequence is TGCAGCGTTGAATACGAGCAGGGTAGCAACTACGAGCAGTACTTC. Amino acid sequence: CSVEYEQGSNYEQYF. The chain employs TRBV29-1 and TRBJ2-7, with a weak D call TRBD1 (5 bases). Trimming removed 2 bases from V and 3 bases from J, with 17 bases in between. The CDR3 covers 15 residues. Germline CDR1 SQVTM, CDR2 ANQGSEA.

In this sample, this clonotype turned up many times. Here the CDR3 reads CASSLTGNEQFF. In nucleotides, the CDR3 is TGTGCCAGCAGCTTAACAGGCAATGAGCAGTTCTTC. The chain links TRBV7-3 to TRBJ2-1; D unresolved. From germline, CDR1 is SGHTA and CDR2 FQGTGA. The length of the CDR3 is 12 residues. V shed 0 bases and J shed 6 bases, with 3 bases lying between them.

This clonotype was detected ten times or more. The chain carries TRBV24-1 and TRBJ2-1; D possibly corresponds to TRBD1 (6 bases). There are 14 residues in the CDR3. Germline CDR1 KGHDR, CDR2 SFDVKD. V dropped 4 bases and J dropped 7 bases, with 13 bases sitting between them. The CDR3 DNA reads TGTGCCACCAGTGACCAGGACAGCCTTAATGAGCAGTTCTTC. It specifies CATSDQDSLNEQFF.

V and J are TRBV20-1 and TRBJ2-3; the match to TRBD2 covers 14 bases. The germline V gene has CDR1 DFQATT and CDR2 SNEGSKA (reference sequence). The CDR3 extends over 18 amino acids. V lost 0 bases to trimming and J lost 4 bases; unmatched junction nucleotides: 9. The CDR3 nucleotides read TGCAGTGCTAGAGATGCTTCCGGGACTAGCGGGAGAGCAGATACGCAGTATTTT. As protein: CSARDASGTSGRADTQYF.

This clonotype was detected a few times. This rearrangement joins TRBV12-3 or TRBV12-4 to TRBJ2-1; 8 positions agree with TRBD1. V was clipped by 4 bases and J by 6 bases; unmatched bases: 14. The CDR3 extends over 17 amino acids. In nucleotides, the CDR3 is TGTGCCAGCAGTTCCCCCTCCCACGGGACAGGTCGCAATGAGCAGTTCTTC. Its translation is CASSSPSHGTGRNEQFF.

This clonotype has only a few counts. The chain carries TRBV11-1 and TRBJ2-1, with TRBD1 identical over 7 bases. The CDR3 consists of 15 residues. The germline CDR1 and CDR2 sequences are SGHAT and FQDESV (reference sequence). V trimming: 7 bases; J trimming: 5 bases; junction bases outside the gene matches: 11. The CDR3: CASTQDRALNNEQFF. The CDR3 nucleotides are TGTGCCAGCACCCAAGACAGGGCCTTGAACAATGAGCAGTTCTTC.

V gene TRBV6-1 combines with J gene TRBJ1-2, with 8 bases aligning to TRBD1. The CDR3 covers 16 residues. V lost 4 bases, J lost 1 base, and 8 bases stayed unmatched. Germline lookup yields CDR1 MNHNS and CDR2 SASEGT. This chain's CDR3 is CASSGGTGPLNYGYTF. In DNA form, the CDR3 reads TGTGCCAGCAGTGGTGGGACAGGCCCGCTTAACTATGGCTACACCTTC.

This clonotype was seen many times. The chain employs TRBV24-1 and TRBJ2-2; the D gene is possibly TRBD1 (5 bases). Trimming left V 0 bases short and J 1 base short, with 8 bases between. The CDR3 spans 16 residues. Germline CDR1 and CDR2: KGHDR and SFDVKD. The CDR3: CATSDLPRVNTGELFF. CDR3 coding DNA: TGTGCCACCAGTGATTTGCCCAGGGTGAACACCGGGGAGCTGTTTTTT.